Below are 11 T cell receptor beta chains sequenced from a single sample in a study of T cell responses to AZD1222 COVID-19 vaccine. The protocol was immunoSEQ multiplex PCR, while the TCRdb copy is restricted to in-frame clones and leaves out a portion. This sample carries some 99,000 clones, 91% of them seen once, and the ten largest clones take over 6.5%. The sequencing used peripheral blood, collected on day 0 of AZD1222 vaccination. The receptor set was obtained from an adult in good health.

J is TRBJ2-7 and V is TRBV19, with D maybe TRBD2 (5 bases). Between the trimmed V and J ends, which lost 6 bases and 2 bases, there was a span of 17 bases. There are 15 residues in the CDR3. The germline V gene has CDR1 LNHDA and CDR2 SQIVND (reference sequence). CDR3 region: CASSPVEGLTYEQYF. Written as DNA, the CDR3 is TGTGCCAGTAGCCCCGTCGAGGGTTTGACCTACGAGCAGTACTTC. Full variable domain (rest looked up from reference TRBV19 and TRBJ2-7): DGGITQSPKYLFRKEGQNVTLSCEQNLNHDAMYWYRQDPGQGLRLIYYSQIVNDFQKGDIAEGYSVSREKKESFPLTVTSAQKNPTAFYLCASSPVEGLTYEQYFGPGTRLTVT.

The chain combines TRBV5-6 with TRBJ1-5; 8 nucleotides align to TRBD1. The junction had 4 bases not matched to a gene; V was cut back by 3 bases and J by 2 bases. Germline lookup yields CDR1 SGHDT and CDR2 YYEEEE. This CDR3 region has 15 residues. In DNA form, the CDR3 reads TGTGCCAGCAGCTCAGACAGGGGTGGCAATCAGCCCCAGCATTTT. It is translated as CASSSDRGGNQPQHF.

This chain joins TRBV3-1 (or the pseudogene TRBV3-2) and TRBJ1-3; D possibly corresponds to TRBD1 (5 bases). The germline V and J ends were trimmed by 1 base and 2 bases, with 12 bases remaining between them. The length of the CDR3 is 16 residues. CDR1 and CDR2 from the germline V gene are LGHDT and YNNKEL (reference sequence). The CDR3 here is CASSQAGGWTGNTIYF. The CDR3, as DNA: TGTGCCAGCAGCCAAGCCGGGGGGTGGACTGGAAACACCATATATTTT.

The rearrangement links TRBV4-1 to TRBJ2-7; 8 bases agree with TRBD1. CDR3 length: 14 residues. V shed 3 bases and J 3 bases; nucleotides not matched to a gene: 4. Germline V gene data show CDR1 as MGHRA and CDR2 as YSYEKL. The CDR3 DNA reads TGCGCCAGCAGCCACCCCGGGACAGGCTACGAGCAGTACTTC. Its protein product is CASSHPGTGYEQYF.

This clone is a singleton in its sample. The chain is built from TRBV7-9 and TRBJ1-4; D gene ambiguous. The germline V gene has CDR1 SEHNR and CDR2 FQNEAQ (reference sequence). Trimming cost V 1 base and J 7 bases, with 19 bases left between them. CDR3 size: 17 residues. The DNA for the CDR3 is TGTGCCAGCAGCTTAGGAAGGACTGACGGTTTCGGTGAAAAACTGTTTTTT. It encodes CASSLGRTDGFGEKLFF. Variable domain in full (rest from reference TRBV7-9 and TRBJ1-4): DTGVSQNPRHKITKRGQNVTFRCDPISEHNRLYWYRQTLGQGPEFLTYFQNEAQLEKSRLLSDRFSAERPKGSFSTLEIQRTEQGDSAMYLCASSLGRTDGFGEKLFFGSGTQLSVL.

The rearrangement links TRBV6-1 to TRBJ1-3; D remains ambiguous. Germline CDR1 MNHNS, CDR2 SASEGT. This CDR3 comprises 16 residues. V lost 1 base, J lost 0 bases, and 10 bases lay in between. The chain's CDR3 is CASSEVGSSSGNTIYF. The CDR3 coding sequence is TGTGCCAGCAGTGAAGTTGGGTCGAGCTCTGGAAACACCATATATTTT.

The chain employs TRBV5-1 and TRBJ2-7; 11 nucleotides line up with TRBD1. The CDR3 is 14 residues long. CDR1 is SGHRS, CDR2 YFSETQ, per germline. With V trimmed by 0 bases and J by 6 bases, 2 bases remained unmatched. The CDR3 DNA is TGCGCCAGCAGCTTGGGGACAGGGGGCGGCGAGCAGTACTTC. Protein sequence: CASSLGTGGGEQYF.

The rearrangement joins TRBV9 to TRBJ1-1; no reliable D call. Germline CDR1 is SGDLS and CDR2 is YYNGEE. The CDR3 runs to 12 residues. The V gene lost 4 bases and the J gene lost 8 bases, with 12 bases spanning the gap. CDR3 in DNA: TGTGCCAGCAGCCTCGACACACCCGAAGCTTTCTTT. Encoded protein: CASSLDTPEAFF.

The J gene is TRBJ1-2, the V gene TRBV18; 7 bases are a match to TRBD1. Germline CDR1 and CDR2: KGHSH and LQKENI. The CDR3 totals 13 residues. The V and J ends lost 1 base and 8 bases, in that order; junction bases with no gene match: 4. Here the CDR3 reads CASSPRGGAGYTF. The CDR3 nucleotides are TGTGCCAGCTCACCACGAGGGGGCGCGGGCTACACCTTC.

The chain employs TRBV4-1 and TRBJ1-3; D not resolved. There are 17 residues in the CDR3. Germline-derived CDR1 and CDR2 are MGHRA and YSYEKL. Trimming pared 1 base from V and 0 bases from J, leaving 13 bases between. This chain's CDR3 is CASSQGHSSYSGNTIYF. In nucleotides, the CDR3 is TGCGCCAGCAGCCAAGGGCACAGTTCGTACTCTGGAAACACCATATATTTT.

V is TRBV5-6 and J is TRBJ1-1; the match to TRBD1 covers 8 bases. The V segment lost 4 bases and the J segment 5 bases; nucleotides outside the gene matches: 4. The CDR3 contains 13 residues. The germline V gene has CDR1 SGHDT and CDR2 YYEEEE. In nucleotides, the CDR3 is TGTGCCAGCAGCATACAGGGGGTAACTGAAGCTTTCTTT. This sequence encodes CASSIQGVTEAFF.